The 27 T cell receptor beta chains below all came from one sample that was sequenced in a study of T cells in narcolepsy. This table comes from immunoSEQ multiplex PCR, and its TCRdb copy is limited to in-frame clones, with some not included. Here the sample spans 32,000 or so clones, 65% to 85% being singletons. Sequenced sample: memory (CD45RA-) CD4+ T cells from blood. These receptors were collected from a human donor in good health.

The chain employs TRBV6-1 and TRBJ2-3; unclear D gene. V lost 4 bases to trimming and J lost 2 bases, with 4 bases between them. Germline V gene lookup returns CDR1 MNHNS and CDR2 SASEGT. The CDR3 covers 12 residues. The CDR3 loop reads CASSASTDTQYF. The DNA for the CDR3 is TGTGCCAGCAGTGCGTCCACAGATACGCAGTATTTT.

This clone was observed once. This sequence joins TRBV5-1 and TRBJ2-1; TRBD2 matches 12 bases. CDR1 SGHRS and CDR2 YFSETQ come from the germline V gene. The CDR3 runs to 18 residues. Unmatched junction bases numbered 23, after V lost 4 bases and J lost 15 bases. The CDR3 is CASSRGQGNLAGGSGWFF. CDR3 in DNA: TGCGCCAGCAGCCGGGGACAGGGAAATCTAGCGGGAGGGTCGGGGTGGTTCTTC.

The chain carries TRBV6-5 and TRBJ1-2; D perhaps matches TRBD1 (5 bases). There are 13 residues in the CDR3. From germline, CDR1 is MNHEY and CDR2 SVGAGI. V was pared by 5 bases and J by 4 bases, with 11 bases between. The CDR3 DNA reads TGTGCCAGCAGTGGGGTGGGGACCTATGGCTACACCTTC. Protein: CASSGVGTYGYTF.

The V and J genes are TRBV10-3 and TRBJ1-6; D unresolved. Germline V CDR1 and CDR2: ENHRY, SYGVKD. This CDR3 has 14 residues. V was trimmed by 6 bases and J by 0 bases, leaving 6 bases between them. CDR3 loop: CAISGDSYNSPLHF. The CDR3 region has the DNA TGTGCCATCAGCGGCGACTCCTATAATTCACCCCTCCACTTT.

This CDR3 reads CASSLGQGNGQPQHF. The CDR3 DNA follows: TGTGCCAGCTCACTGGGACAGGGCAACGGTCAGCCCCAGCATTTT. The J gene is TRBJ1-5, the V gene TRBV18, with 9 bases aligning to TRBD1. CDR1 KGHSH and CDR2 LQKENI come from the germline V gene. V was pared by 4 bases and J by 6 bases, with 7 bases of the junction left unmatched. The CDR3 has 15 amino acids. Complete variable domain (other parts from reference TRBV18 and TRBJ1-5): NAGVMQNPRHLVRRRGQEARLRCSPMKGHSHVYWYRQLPEEGLKFMVYLQKENIIDESGMPKERFSAEFPKEGPSILRIQQVVRGDSAAYFCASSLGQGNGQPQHFGDGTRLSIL.

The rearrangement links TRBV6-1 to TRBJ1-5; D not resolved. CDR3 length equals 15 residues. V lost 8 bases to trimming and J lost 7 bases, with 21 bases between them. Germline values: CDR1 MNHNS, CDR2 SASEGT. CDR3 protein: CASPPSGGLLQPQHF. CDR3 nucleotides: TGTGCCAGCCCCCCGTCTGGCGGTTTGTTGCAGCCCCAGCATTTT.

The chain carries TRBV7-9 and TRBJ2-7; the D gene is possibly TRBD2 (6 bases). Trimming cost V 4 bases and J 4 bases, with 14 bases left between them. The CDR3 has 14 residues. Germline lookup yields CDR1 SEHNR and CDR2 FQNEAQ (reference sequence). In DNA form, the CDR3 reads TGTGCCAGCAGCTCAGAGCGGGTGAAATACGAGCAGTACTTC. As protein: CASSSERVKYEQYF.

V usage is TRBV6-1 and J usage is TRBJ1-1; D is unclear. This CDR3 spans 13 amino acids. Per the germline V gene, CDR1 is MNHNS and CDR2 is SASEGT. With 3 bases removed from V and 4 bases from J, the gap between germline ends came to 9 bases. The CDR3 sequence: CASSERALTEAFF. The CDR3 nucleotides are TGTGCCAGCAGTGAGAGGGCTCTCACTGAAGCTTTCTTT.

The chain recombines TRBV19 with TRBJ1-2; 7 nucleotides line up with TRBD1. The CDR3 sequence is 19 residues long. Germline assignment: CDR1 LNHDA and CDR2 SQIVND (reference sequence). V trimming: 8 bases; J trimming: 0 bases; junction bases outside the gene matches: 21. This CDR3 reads CASSSGGRDSHPSNYGYTF. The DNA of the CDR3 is TGTGCCAGTTCTTCCGGGGGGAGGGACAGCCACCCTTCTAACTATGGCTACACCTTC. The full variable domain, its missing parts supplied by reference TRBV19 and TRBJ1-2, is DGGITQSPKYLFRKEGQNVTLSCEQNLNHDAMYWYRQDPGQGLRLIYYSQIVNDFQKGDIAEGYSVSREKKESFPLTVTSAQKNPTAFYLCASSSGGRDSHPSNYGYTFGSGTRLTVV.

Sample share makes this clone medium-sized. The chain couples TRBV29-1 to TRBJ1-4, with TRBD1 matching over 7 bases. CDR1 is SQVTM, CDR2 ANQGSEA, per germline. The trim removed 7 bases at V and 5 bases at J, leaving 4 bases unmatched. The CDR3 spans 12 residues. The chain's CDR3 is CSAETGNEKLFF. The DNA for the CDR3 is TGCAGCGCTGAGACAGGGAATGAAAAACTGTTTTTT.

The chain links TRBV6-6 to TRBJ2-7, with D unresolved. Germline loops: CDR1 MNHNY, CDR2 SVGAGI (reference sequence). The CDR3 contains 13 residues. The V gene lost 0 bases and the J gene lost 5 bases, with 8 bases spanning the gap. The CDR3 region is CASSYSIFNEQYF. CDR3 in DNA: TGTGCCAGCAGTTACTCGATCTTCAACGAGCAGTACTTC.

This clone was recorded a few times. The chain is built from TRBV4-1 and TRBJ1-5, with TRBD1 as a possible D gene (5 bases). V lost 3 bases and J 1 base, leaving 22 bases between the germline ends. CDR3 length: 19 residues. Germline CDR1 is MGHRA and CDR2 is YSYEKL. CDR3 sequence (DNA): TGCGCCAGCAGCCATGAACACACCCGGGGGTTTTTGAGCAATCAGCCCCAGCATTTT. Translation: CASSHEHTRGFLSNQPQHF.

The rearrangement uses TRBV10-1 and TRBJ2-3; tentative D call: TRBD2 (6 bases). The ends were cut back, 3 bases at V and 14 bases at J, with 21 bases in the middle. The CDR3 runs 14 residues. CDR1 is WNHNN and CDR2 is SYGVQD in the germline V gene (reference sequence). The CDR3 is CASSDSRTTDPGYF. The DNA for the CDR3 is TGCGCCAGCAGTGATAGTAGGACTACAGACCCGGGGTATTTT.

The CDR3 DNA reads TGTGCCAGTAGTAAGACAGGGAACACTGAAGCTTTCTTT. Protein product: CASSKTGNTEAFF. The chain employs TRBV19 and TRBJ1-1; D may be TRBD1 (6 bases). In germline, CDR1 is LNHDA, CDR2 SQIVND (reference sequence). This CDR3 is built from 13 residues. Trimming pared 4 bases from V and 1 base from J, leaving 7 bases between. Together with reference TRBV19 and TRBJ1-1, the CDR3 gives the full variable domain: DGGITQSPKYLFRKEGQNVTLSCEQNLNHDAMYWYRQDPGQGLRLIYYSQIVNDFQKGDIAEGYSVSREKKESFPLTVTSAQKNPTAFYLCASSKTGNTEAFFGQGTRLTVV.

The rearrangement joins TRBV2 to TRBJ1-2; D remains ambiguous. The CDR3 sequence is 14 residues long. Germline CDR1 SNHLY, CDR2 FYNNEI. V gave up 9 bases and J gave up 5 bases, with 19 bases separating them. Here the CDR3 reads CASQNIGSDYGYTF. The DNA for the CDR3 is TGTGCCAGTCAAAACATCGGATCCGATTATGGCTACACCTTC.

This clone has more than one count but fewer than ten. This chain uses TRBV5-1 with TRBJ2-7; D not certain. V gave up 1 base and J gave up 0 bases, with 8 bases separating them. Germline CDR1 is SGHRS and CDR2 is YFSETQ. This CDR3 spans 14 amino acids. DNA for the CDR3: TGCGCCAGCAGCTTGTTGAGCCACTCCTACGAGCAGTACTTC. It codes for CASSLLSHSYEQYF.

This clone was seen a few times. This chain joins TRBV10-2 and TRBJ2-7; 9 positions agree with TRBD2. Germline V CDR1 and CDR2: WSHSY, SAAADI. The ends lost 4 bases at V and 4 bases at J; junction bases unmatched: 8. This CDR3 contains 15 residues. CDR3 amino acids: CASSAGGRAGYEQYF. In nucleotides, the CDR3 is TGCGCCAGCAGTGCGGGCGGGAGGGCCGGTTACGAGCAGTACTTC.

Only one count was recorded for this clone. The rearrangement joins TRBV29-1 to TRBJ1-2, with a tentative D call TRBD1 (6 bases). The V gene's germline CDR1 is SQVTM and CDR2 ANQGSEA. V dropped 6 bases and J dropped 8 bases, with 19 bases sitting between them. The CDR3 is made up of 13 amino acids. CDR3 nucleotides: TGCAGCGTCCTTCCTTGGGGGGCGTCGGGCTACACCTTC. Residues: CSVLPWGASGYTF.

The CDR3 nucleotides are TGTGCCACCAGCACGAAGGGACAGGCAAATTCACCCCTCCACTTT. Its protein is CATSTKGQANSPLHF. This chain joins TRBV15 and TRBJ1-6, with TRBD1 identical over 8 bases. Unmatched junction bases numbered 6, after V lost 4 bases and J lost 7 bases. CDR3 size: 15 residues. CDR1 and CDR2 (germline): LNHNV, YYDKDF (reference sequence).

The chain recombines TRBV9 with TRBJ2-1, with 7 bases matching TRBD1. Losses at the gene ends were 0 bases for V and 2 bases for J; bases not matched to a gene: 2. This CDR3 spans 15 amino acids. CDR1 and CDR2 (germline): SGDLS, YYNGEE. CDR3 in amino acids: CASSVGGGAYNEQFF. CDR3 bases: TGTGCCAGCAGCGTAGGAGGGGGCGCCTACAATGAGCAGTTCTTC.

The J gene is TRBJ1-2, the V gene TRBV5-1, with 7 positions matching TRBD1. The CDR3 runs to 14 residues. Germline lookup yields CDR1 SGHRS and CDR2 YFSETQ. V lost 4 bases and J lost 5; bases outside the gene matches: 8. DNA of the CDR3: TGCGCCAGCAGCCCCCAACAGGGGCGGTATGGCTACACCTTC. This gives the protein CASSPQQGRYGYTF.

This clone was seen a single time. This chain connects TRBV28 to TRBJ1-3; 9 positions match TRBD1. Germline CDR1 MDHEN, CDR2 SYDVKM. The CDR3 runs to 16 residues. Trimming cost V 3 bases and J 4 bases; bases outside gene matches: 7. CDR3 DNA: TGTGCCAGCAGTTTCTCCACAGGGGGCTCGGGAAACACCATATATTTT. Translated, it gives CASSFSTGGSGNTIYF.

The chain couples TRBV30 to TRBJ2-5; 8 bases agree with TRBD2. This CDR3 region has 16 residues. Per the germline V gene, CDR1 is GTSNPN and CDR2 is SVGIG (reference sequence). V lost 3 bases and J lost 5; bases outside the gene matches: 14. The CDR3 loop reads CAWRRLLAEPRETQYF. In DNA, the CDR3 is TGTGCCTGGAGACGATTACTAGCGGAGCCGAGGGAGACCCAGTACTTC.

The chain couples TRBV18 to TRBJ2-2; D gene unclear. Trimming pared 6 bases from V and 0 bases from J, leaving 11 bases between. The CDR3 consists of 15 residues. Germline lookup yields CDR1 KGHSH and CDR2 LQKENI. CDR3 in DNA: TGTGCCAGCTCGTGGACGGGTCCGAACACCGGGGAGCTGTTTTTT. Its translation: CASSWTGPNTGELFF.

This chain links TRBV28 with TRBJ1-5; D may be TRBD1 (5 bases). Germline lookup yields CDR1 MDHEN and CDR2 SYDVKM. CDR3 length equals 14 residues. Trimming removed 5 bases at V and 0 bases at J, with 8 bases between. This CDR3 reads CASSPGGSNQPQHF. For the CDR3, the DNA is TGTGCCAGCAGTCCCGGGGGTAGCAATCAGCCCCAGCATTTT.

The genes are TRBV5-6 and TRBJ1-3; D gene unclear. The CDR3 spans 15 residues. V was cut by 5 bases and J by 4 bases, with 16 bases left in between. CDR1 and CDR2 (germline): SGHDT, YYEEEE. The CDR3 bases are TGTGCCAGCAGTCCAGACCGGTCAGAAGGAAACACCATATATTTT. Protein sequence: CASSPDRSEGNTIYF.

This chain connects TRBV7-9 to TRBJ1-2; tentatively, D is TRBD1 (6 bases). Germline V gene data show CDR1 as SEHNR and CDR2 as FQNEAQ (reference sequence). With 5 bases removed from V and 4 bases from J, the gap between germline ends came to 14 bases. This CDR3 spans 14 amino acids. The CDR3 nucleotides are TGTGCCAGCAGCCCATTACGGACAGTCTATGGCTACACCTTC. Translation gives CASSPLRTVYGYTF. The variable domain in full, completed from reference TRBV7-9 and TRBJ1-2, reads DTGVSQNPRHKITKRGQNVTFRCDPISEHNRLYWYRQTLGQGPEFLTYFQNEAQLEKSRLLSDRFSAERPKGSFSTLEIQRTEQGDSAMYLCASSPLRTVYGYTFGSGTRLTVV.